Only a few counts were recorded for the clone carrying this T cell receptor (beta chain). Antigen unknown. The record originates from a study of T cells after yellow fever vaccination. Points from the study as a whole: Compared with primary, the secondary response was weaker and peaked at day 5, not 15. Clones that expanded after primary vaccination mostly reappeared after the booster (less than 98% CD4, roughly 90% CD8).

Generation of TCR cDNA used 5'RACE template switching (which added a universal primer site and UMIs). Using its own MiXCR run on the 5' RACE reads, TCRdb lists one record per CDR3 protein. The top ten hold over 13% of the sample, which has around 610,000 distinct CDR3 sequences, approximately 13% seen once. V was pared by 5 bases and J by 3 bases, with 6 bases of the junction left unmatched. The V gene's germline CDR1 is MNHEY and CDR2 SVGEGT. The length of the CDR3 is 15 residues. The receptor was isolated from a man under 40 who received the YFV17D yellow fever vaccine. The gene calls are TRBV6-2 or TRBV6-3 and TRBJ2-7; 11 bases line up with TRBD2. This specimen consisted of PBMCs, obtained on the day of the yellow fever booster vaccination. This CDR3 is CASSNSGRAGYEQYF. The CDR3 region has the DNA TGTGCCAGCAGTAATAGCGGGAGGGCCGGCTACGAGCAGTACTTC.